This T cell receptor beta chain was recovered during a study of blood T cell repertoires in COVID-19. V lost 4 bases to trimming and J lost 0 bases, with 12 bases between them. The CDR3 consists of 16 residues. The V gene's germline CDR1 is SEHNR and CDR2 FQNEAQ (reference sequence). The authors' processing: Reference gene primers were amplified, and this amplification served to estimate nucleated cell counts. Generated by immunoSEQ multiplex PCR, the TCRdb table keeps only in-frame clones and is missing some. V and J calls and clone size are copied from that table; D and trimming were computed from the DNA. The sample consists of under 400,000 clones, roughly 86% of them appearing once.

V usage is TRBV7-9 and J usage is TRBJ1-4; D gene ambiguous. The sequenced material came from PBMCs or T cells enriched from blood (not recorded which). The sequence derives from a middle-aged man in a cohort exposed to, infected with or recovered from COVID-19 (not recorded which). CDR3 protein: CASSSYSGATNEKLFF. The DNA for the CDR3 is TGTGCCAGCAGCTCGTACTCAGGTGCAACTAATGAAAAACTGTTTTTT.